This T cell receptor (beta chain) was recovered during a study of graft-versus-host responses after intestinal transplantation. Across the study: Each patient got anti-thymocyte globulin induction, then tacrolimus and steroids for roughly 3 years.

Assay: immunoSEQ multiplex PCR; the TCRdb copy retains only in-frame clones and omits some. The sample gives 20,000 to 25,000 clones, 30% to 40% of which show up once; approximately 9.6% is in the top ten. Plating combined roughly 200,000 CFSE-labeled responder cells with roughly 200,000 irradiated, violet-dye-labeled stimulator cells. CD4 and CD8 responders that proliferated in the reaction were FACS-sorted. Germline V gene sequence: CDR1 SQVTM, CDR2 ANQGSEA. This CDR3 region has 11 residues. V lost 6 bases and J lost 4, with 9 bases in between. This specimen consisted of alloreactive CD8+ T cells from a mixed lymphocyte reaction culture, obtained before intestinal transplant. Indicated subset: CFSE-low proliferating T cells sorted from approximately six-day pre-transplant mixed lymphocyte reaction (GvH or HvG direction). The chain uses TRBV29-1 and TRBJ1-1; D call uncertain. The clonotype comes from a human patient who received an intestinal transplant. As DNA, the CDR3 is TGCAGCGTATTTCAATTCACTGAAGCTTTCTTT. This sequence encodes CSVFQFTEAFF.